The clone carrying this T cell receptor beta chain was seen at least ten times. Its antigen is unknown. This entry is derived from a study of T cells in Graves' hyperthyroidism and ophthalmopathy. After removal of 6 bases from V and 3 bases from J, the junction contained 5 bases not matched to a gene. The CDR3 is made up of 12 amino acids. Germline V gene data show CDR1 as DFQATT and CDR2 as SNEGSKA (reference sequence). Those patients with uncontrolled infection, other autoimmune disease, pregnancy or lactation were excluded. Amplified regions were TCR beta CDR3 sequences from RNA transcripts. When the TCR CDR3 underwent first-round RT-PCR, the HTBI primer set was used. One entry per CDR3 protein results from TCRdb running MiXCR on the multiplex PCR reads. The profile shows hundreds of thousands of distinct CDR3 sequences, 15% to 20% of them singletons. Whole-study results and caveats: A model built on 13 V-J features separated ophthalmopathy from stable hyperthyroidism.

Material for sequencing was blood. This rearrangement joins TRBV20-1 to TRBJ2-7, with TRBD1 matching over 7 bases. This clonotype was obtained from a woman in her 30s with Graves' hyperthyroidism. CDR3 amino acids: CSATGTVYEQYF. The CDR3 nucleotides are TGCAGTGCAACCGGGACAGTCTACGAGCAGTACTTC.